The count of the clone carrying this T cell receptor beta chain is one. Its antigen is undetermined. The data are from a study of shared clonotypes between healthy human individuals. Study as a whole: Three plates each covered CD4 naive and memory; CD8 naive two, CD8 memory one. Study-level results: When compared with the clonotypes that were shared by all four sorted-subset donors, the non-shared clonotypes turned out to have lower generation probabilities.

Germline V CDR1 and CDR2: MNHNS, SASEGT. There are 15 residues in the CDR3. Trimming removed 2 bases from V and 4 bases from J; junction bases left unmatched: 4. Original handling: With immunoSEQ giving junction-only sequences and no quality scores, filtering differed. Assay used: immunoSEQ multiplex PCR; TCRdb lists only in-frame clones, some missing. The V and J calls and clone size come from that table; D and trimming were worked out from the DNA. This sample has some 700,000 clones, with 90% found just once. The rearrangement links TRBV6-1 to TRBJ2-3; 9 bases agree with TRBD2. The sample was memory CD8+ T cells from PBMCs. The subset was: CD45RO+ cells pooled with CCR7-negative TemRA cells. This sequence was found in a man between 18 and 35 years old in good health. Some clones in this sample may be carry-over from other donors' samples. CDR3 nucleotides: TGTGCCAGCAGTGAATTGGGACTAGCCGCAGATACGCAGTATTTT. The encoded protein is CASSELGLAADTQYF.